The 23 T cell receptor beta chains below come from one sample, sequenced in a study of blood T cell repertoires in COVID-19. The table came from immunoSEQ multiplex PCR; TCRdb's copy has only in-frame clones and leaves some out. The data show about 260,000 clones, roughly 86% seen once. Sequenced sample: peripheral blood. The receptors originated from a man aged 35-49 years with active or convalescent COVID-19.

The rearrangement links TRBV5-1 to TRBJ2-1; TRBD2 matches 14 bases. This CDR3 has 18 amino acids. With 0 bases clipped from V and 8 bases from J, the junction kept 10 bases outside the gene matches. CDR1 SGHRS and CDR2 YFSETQ come from the germline V gene. The CDR3 DNA reads TGCGCCAGCAGCTTGGCGGGATCAGGGGGACTAGCGGGAGATGAGCAGTTCTTC. Translating gives CASSLAGSGGLAGDEQFF. Filled out from reference TRBV5-1 and TRBJ2-1, the complete variable domain reads KAGVTQTPRYLIKTRGQQVTLSCSPISGHRSVSWYQQTPGQGLQFLFEYFSETQRNKGNFPGRFSGRQFSNSRSEMNVSTLELGDSALYLCASSLAGSGGLAGDEQFFGPGTRLTVL.

This chain uses TRBV5-1 with TRBJ1-1, with 7 nucleotides matching TRBD1. The CDR3 is 15 residues long. The germline CDR1 and CDR2 sequences are SGHRS and YFSETQ. V shed 4 bases, J shed 1 base, and the junction held 7 bases outside the gene matches. The CDR3 loop is CASSRGQKANTEAFF. The CDR3 DNA follows: TGCGCCAGCAGCAGGGGACAGAAAGCGAACACTGAAGCTTTCTTT.

V is TRBV27 and J is TRBJ2-7; D gene uncertain. The CDR3 runs 14 residues. CDR1 MNHEY and CDR2 SMNVEV come from the germline V gene (reference sequence). V lost 3 bases to trimming and J lost 1 base, with 10 bases between them. CDR3 in amino acids: CASSFSPESYEQYF. CDR3 DNA sequence: TGTGCCAGCAGTTTCTCCCCCGAGTCCTACGAGCAGTACTTC.

This chain joins TRBV29-1 and TRBJ2-7; TRBD1 matches 10 bases. With 4 bases clipped from V and 3 bases from J, the junction kept 3 bases outside the gene matches. From germline, CDR1 is SQVTM and CDR2 ANQGSEA. This CDR3 has 13 amino acids. This CDR3 is CSVGRDRGYEQYF. The CDR3 region has the DNA TGCAGCGTTGGTCGGGACAGGGGCTACGAGCAGTACTTC.

The gene calls are TRBV5-6 and TRBJ1-1; D may be TRBD1 (5 bases). CDR1 is SGHDT and CDR2 is YYEEEE in the germline V gene. The CDR3 length is 14 residues. Trimming removed 4 bases at V and 5 bases at J, with 15 bases between. The CDR3 reads CASSLQEQWTEAFF. CDR3 in DNA: TGTGCCAGCAGCCTACAGGAACAATGGACTGAAGCTTTCTTT.

The chain links TRBV30 to TRBJ1-2; possibly TRBD1 for D (6 bases). The length of the CDR3 is 14 residues. In germline, CDR1 is GTSNPN, CDR2 SVGIG (reference sequence). Trimming cost V 3 bases and J 4 bases, with 15 bases left between them. CDR3 sequence (DNA): TGTGCCTGGAGCCCCCCTACGACAGGCTATGGCTACACCTTC. Its protein is CAWSPPTTGYGYTF.

The chain recombines TRBV5-6 with TRBJ2-7; a possible D gene is TRBD2 (6 bases). CDR3 length: 15 residues. Germline V gene sequence: CDR1 SGHDT, CDR2 YYEEEE. Trimming removed 0 bases from V and 8 bases from J, with 18 bases in between. Here the CDR3 reads CASSLGSGVSSKQYF. The CDR3 DNA follows: TGTGCCAGCAGCTTGGGGTCGGGAGTTAGTAGTAAGCAGTACTTC. Full variable domain (remainder filled in from reference TRBV5-6 and TRBJ2-7): DAGVTQSPTHLIKTRGQQVTLRCSPKSGHDTVSWYQQALGQGPQFIFQYYEEEERQRGNFPDRFSGHQFPNYSSELNVNALLLGDSALYLCASSLGSGVSSKQYFGPGTRLTVT.

This clone has just a few counts. The chain has TRBV2 and TRBJ2-4; D call uncertain. The CDR3 has 15 residues. Germline lookup yields CDR1 SNHLY and CDR2 FYNNEI. Trimming stripped 4 bases from V and 1 base from J, with 11 bases between. CDR3 in amino acids: CASSAERGAKNIQYF. As DNA, the CDR3 is TGTGCCAGCAGTGCCGAAAGAGGCGCCAAAAACATTCAGTACTTC.

The chain uses TRBV5-4 and TRBJ2-7, with D possibly matching TRBD2 (5 bases). This CDR3 has 12 amino acids. V was cut by 4 bases and J by 5 bases, with 10 bases left in between. From germline, CDR1 is SGHNT and CDR2 YYREEE (reference sequence). The CDR3 is CASSLRGDEQYF. In nucleotides, the CDR3 is TGTGCCAGCAGCCTTCGGGGAGACGAGCAGTACTTC.

The chain recombines TRBV6-1 with TRBJ2-3; TRBD1 matches 8 bases. CDR1 is MNHNS, CDR2 SASEGT, per germline. This CDR3 is built from 17 residues. Germline trimming cut 0 bases from V and 2 bases from J; bases unmatched to any gene: 7. The CDR3 DNA sequence: TGTGCCAGCAGTGAAGCTCCCGACAGGGGATACACAGATACGCAGTATTTT. Its protein is CASSEAPDRGYTDTQYF.

The V call is TRBV5-1, the J call TRBJ2-7; 11 positions agree with TRBD1. The CDR3 is 16 amino acids. J was trimmed by 6 bases and V by 3 bases; bases with no gene match: 11. CDR1 and CDR2 from the germline V gene are SGHRS and YFSETQ. CDR3 coding DNA: TGCGCCAGCAGCTCCAAACCCGGACAGGGGGCTGGCGAGCAGTACTTC. As protein: CASSSKPGQGAGEQYF. Full variable domain (remainder filled in from reference TRBV5-1 and TRBJ2-7): KAGVTQTPRYLIKTRGQQVTLSCSPISGHRSVSWYQQTPGQGLQFLFEYFSETQRNKGNFPGRFSGRQFSNSRSEMNVSTLELGDSALYLCASSSKPGQGAGEQYFGPGTRLTVT.

This clone was detected a few times. The CDR3 spells CASSTGGDSPLHF. Here the CDR3 DNA reads TGCGCCAGCAGCACAGGAGGGGATTCACCCCTCCACTTT. The chain joins TRBV5-1 to TRBJ1-6; the D gene is possibly TRBD1 (5 bases). The CDR3 has 13 amino acids. V dropped 4 bases and J dropped 8 bases, with 10 bases sitting between them. The V gene's germline CDR1 is SGHRS and CDR2 YFSETQ.

The chain uses TRBV27 and TRBJ2-7; a weak D match, TRBD2 (8 bases). The V end was cut by 8 bases, the J end by 0 bases, with 23 bases between. The CDR3 extends over 17 amino acids. CDR1 is MNHEY and CDR2 is SMNVEV in the germline V gene (reference sequence). The CDR3, as DNA: TGTGCCAGCGCCCCGGGAGGGGGCGGGCGGGCCTCCTACGAGCAGTACTTC. Protein product: CASAPGGGGRASYEQYF.

This rearrangement joins TRBV25-1 to TRBJ2-5; 13 bases are shared with TRBD2. CDR1 is MGHDK and CDR2 is SYGVNS in the germline V gene. There are 16 residues in the CDR3. V was clipped by 3 bases and J by 5 bases; unmatched bases: 6. The CDR3 reads CASSEGGTSGDETQYF. CDR3 nucleotide sequence: TGTGCCAGCAGTGAGGGTGGGACTAGCGGGGACGAGACCCAGTACTTC.

This chain connects TRBV24-1 to TRBJ2-3; D gene uncertain. Germline CDR1 is KGHDR and CDR2 is SFDVKD. V was shortened by 3 bases and J by 5 bases, with 8 bases between the two germline ends. The length of the CDR3 is 13 residues. CDR3 DNA: TGTGCCACCAGTGATCCTAACGTAGATACGCAGTATTTT. As protein: CATSDPNVDTQYF.

The chain combines TRBV24-1 with TRBJ2-1; D is possibly TRBD2 (5 bases). V was clipped by 5 bases and J by 2 bases, with 12 bases between them. Germline V gene data show CDR1 as KGHDR and CDR2 as SFDVKD. The length of the CDR3 is 15 residues. DNA of the CDR3: TGTGCCACCAGTGGTCTAGCCGGGGCCTACAATGAGCAGTTCTTC. It specifies CATSGLAGAYNEQFF.

The V gene is TRBV27, the J gene TRBJ1-2; D is possibly TRBD1 (5 bases). Germline CDR1 and CDR2: MNHEY and SMNVEV (reference sequence). This CDR3 spans 14 amino acids. Trimming shortened V by 2 bases and J by 5 bases, and 12 bases separated the two germline ends. CDR3 nucleotide sequence: TGTGCCAGCAGTTTAACAGGCAGGGAATATGGCTACACCTTC. This translates into CASSLTGREYGYTF.

The V and J genes are TRBV3-1 (or the pseudogene TRBV3-2) and TRBJ2-7; 7 bases agree with TRBD2. This CDR3 comprises 15 residues. CDR1 is LGHDT, CDR2 YNNKEL, per germline (reference sequence). Trimming removed 0 bases from V and 2 bases from J; junction bases left unmatched: 4. The CDR3 is CASSQDPGTTYEQYF. CDR3 in DNA: TGTGCCAGCAGCCAAGACCCCGGGACTACCTACGAGCAGTACTTC.

This clone was recorded once. This chain joins TRBV28 and TRBJ2-5, with 8 nucleotides matching TRBD2. Trimming removed 4 bases from V and 5 bases from J; junction bases left unmatched: 12. This CDR3 contains 16 residues. In germline, CDR1 is MDHEN, CDR2 SYDVKM. The CDR3 region is CASSSANGGAWETQYF. DNA for the CDR3: TGTGCCAGCAGTTCGGCCAACGGGGGGGCCTGGGAGACCCAGTACTTC.

In the case of this clone: In the same sample, other DNA sequences code for this CDR3. This chain connects TRBV24-1 to TRBJ2-5; D perhaps matches TRBD1 (5 bases). V was trimmed by 4 bases and J by 2 bases, leaving 10 bases between them. CDR3 length: 14 amino acids. The germline V gene encodes CDR1 KGHDR and CDR2 SFDVKD. CDR3 protein: CATSEATVQETQYF. DNA for the CDR3: TGTGCCACCAGTGAAGCGACAGTGCAAGAGACCCAGTACTTC.

The chain combines TRBV4-2 with TRBJ2-7; 10 bases fit TRBD2. With 0 bases clipped from V and 5 bases from J, the junction kept 4 bases outside the gene matches. CDR3 size: 15 residues. The germline CDR1 and CDR2 sequences are LGHNA and YNFKEQ. CDR3 DNA sequence: TGTGCCAGCAGCCAAGAGCAGCGGGAGGGACACGAGCAGTACTTC. This translates into CASSQEQREGHEQYF.

The chain is built from TRBV3-1 (or the pseudogene TRBV3-2) and TRBJ1-2; no definite D call. The CDR3 length is 12 residues. The germline V and J ends were trimmed by 0 bases and 6 bases, with 5 bases remaining between them. Germline V CDR1 and CDR2: LGHDT, YNNKEL (reference sequence). CDR3 coding DNA: TGTGCCAGCAGCCAAGATGTAAATGGCTACACCTTC. Amino acid sequence: CASSQDVNGYTF.

The rearrangement uses TRBV27 and TRBJ2-7, with D maybe TRBD1 (6 bases). Trimming pared 6 bases from V and 7 bases from J, leaving 25 bases between. CDR3 length: 16 amino acids. Germline assignment: CDR1 MNHEY and CDR2 SMNVEV (reference sequence). The CDR3 DNA reads as TGTGCCAGCAGCCCAGGTCCACACAGGGTACCATGGGAGCAGTACTTC. As protein: CASSPGPHRVPWEQYF.